This T cell receptor beta chain was found in a study of cytomegalovirus exposure and HLA in healthy donors. Among the 110 or so subjects of the validation cohort, separate from the approximately 660-subject first cohort, were the donors. This table comes from immunoSEQ multiplex PCR, and its TCRdb copy is limited to in-frame clones, with some not included. The sample carries fewer than 200,000 clones, more than 75% recorded once. The CDR3 extends over 14 amino acids. Germline lookup yields CDR1 LNHNV and CDR2 YYDKDF (reference sequence). Trimming took 0 bases from V and 4 from J, leaving 9 bases between them.

This chain links TRBV15 with TRBJ1-1; D is undetermined. The sample was PBMCs. The clonotype comes from a young man in good health and CMV-seropositive. As DNA, the CDR3 is TGTGCCACCAGCAGAGATCGAGGGAGCACTGAAGCTTTCTTT. Amino acid sequence: CATSRDRGSTEAFF.